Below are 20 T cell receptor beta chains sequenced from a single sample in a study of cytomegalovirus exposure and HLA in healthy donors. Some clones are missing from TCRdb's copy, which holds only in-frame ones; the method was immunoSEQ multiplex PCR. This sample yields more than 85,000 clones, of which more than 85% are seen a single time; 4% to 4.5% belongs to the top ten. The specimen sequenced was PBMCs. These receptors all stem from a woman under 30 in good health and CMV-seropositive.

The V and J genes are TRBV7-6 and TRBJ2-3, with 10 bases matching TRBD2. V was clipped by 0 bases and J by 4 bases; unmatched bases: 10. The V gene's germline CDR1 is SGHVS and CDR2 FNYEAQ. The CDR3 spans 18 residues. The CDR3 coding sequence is TGTGCCAGCAGCTTAGCAGTCTCACTAGCGGGATCCCCAGATACGCAGTATTTT. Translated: CASSLAVSLAGSPDTQYF.

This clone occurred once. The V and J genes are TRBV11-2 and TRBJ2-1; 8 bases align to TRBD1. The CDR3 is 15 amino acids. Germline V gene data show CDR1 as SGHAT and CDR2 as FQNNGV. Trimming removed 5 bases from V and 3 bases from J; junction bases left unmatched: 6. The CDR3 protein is CASSRGQGIYNEQFF. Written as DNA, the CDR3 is TGTGCCAGCAGCCGTGGACAGGGTATCTACAATGAGCAGTTCTTC.

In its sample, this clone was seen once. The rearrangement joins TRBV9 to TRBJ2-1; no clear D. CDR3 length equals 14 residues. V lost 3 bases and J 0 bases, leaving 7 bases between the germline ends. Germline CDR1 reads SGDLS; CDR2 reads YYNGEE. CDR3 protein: CASSGLGSYNEQFF. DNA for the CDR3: TGTGCCAGCAGCGGGCTAGGCTCCTACAATGAGCAGTTCTTC.

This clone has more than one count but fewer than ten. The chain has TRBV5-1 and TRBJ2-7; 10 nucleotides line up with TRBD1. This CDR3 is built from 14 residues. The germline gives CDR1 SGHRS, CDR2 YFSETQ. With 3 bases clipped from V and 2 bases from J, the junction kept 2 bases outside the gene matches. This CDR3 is CASSWTGGTYEQYF. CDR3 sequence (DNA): TGCGCCAGCAGCTGGACAGGGGGAACCTACGAGCAGTACTTC. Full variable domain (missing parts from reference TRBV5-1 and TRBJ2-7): KAGVTQTPRYLIKTRGQQVTLSCSPISGHRSVSWYQQTPGQGLQFLFEYFSETQRNKGNFPGRFSGRQFSNSRSEMNVSTLELGDSALYLCASSWTGGTYEQYFGPGTRLTVT.

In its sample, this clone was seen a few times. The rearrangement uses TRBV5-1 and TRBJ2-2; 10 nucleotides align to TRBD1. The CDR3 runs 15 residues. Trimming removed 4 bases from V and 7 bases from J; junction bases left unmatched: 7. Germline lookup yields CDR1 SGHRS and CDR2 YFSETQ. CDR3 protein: CASSLGQGVNGELFF. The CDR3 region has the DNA TGCGCCAGCAGCCTAGGACAGGGGGTAAACGGGGAGCTGTTTTTT.

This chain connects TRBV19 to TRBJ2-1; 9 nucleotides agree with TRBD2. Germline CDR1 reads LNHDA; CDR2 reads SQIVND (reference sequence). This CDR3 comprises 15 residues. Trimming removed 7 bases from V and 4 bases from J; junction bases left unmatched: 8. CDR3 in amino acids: CASTWASGVYNEQFF. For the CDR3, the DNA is TGTGCCAGTACGTGGGCTAGCGGGGTGTACAATGAGCAGTTCTTC. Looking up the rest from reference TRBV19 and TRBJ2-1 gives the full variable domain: DGGITQSPKYLFRKEGQNVTLSCEQNLNHDAMYWYRQDPGQGLRLIYYSQIVNDFQKGDIAEGYSVSREKKESFPLTVTSAQKNPTAFYLCASTWASGVYNEQFFGPGTRLTVL.

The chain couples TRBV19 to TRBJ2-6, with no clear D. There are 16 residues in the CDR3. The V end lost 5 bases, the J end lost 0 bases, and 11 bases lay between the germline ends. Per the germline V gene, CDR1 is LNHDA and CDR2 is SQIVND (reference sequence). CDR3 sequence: CASSEQALSGANVLTF. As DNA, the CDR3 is TGTGCCAGTAGTGAGCAGGCCCTCTCTGGGGCCAACGTCCTGACTTTC.

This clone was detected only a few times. Here the CDR3 DNA reads TGTGCCAGCAGCGCCGTACTAGCGGGGGAGACCCAGTACTTC. Its translation: CASSAVLAGETQYF. The chain couples TRBV11-2 to TRBJ2-5; TRBD2 agrees at 10 bases. The CDR3 sequence is 14 residues long. Losses at the gene ends were 5 bases for V and 5 bases for J; bases not matched to a gene: 5. Germline assignment: CDR1 SGHAT and CDR2 FQNNGV.

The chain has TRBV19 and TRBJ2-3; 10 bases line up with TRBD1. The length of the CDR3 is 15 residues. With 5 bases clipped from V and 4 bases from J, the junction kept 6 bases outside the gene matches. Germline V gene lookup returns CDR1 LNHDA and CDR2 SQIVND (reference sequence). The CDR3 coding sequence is TGTGCCAGTAGTCTTAGACAGGGGGCAGCAGATACGCAGTATTTT. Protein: CASSLRQGAADTQYF.

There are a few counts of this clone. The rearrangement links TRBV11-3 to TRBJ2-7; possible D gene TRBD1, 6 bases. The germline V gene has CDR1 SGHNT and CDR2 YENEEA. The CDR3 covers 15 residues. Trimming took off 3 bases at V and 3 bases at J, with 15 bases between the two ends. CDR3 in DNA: TGTGCCAGCAGCTTGGTCCGGGACATCCTCTACGAGCAGTACTTC. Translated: CASSLVRDILYEQYF.

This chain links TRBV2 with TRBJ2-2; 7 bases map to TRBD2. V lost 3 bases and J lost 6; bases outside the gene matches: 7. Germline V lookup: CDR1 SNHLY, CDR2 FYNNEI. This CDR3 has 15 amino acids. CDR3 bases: TGTGCCAGCAGTGATCGACTAGCCAGATCCGGGGAGCTGTTTTTT. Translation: CASSDRLARSGELFF.

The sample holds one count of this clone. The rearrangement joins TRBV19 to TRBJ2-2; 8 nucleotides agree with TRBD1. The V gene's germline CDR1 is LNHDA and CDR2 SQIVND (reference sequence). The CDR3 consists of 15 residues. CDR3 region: CASRGQGANTGELFF. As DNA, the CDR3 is TGTGCTAGCCGAGGTCAGGGGGCAAACACCGGGGAGCTGTTTTTT.

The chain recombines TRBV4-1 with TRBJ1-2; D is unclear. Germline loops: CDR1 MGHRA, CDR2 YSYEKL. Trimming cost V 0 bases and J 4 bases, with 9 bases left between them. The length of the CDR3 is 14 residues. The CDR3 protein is CASSQDPRPYGYTF. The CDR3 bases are TGCGCCAGCAGCCAAGATCCGCGGCCCTATGGCTACACCTTC.

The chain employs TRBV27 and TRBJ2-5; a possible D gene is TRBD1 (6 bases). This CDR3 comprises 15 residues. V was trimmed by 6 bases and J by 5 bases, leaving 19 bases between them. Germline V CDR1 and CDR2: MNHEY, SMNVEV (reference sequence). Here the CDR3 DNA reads TGTGCCAGCAGCAGGGGCTCGGGGTTCGGGGAGACCCAGTACTTC. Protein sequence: CASSRGSGFGETQYF.

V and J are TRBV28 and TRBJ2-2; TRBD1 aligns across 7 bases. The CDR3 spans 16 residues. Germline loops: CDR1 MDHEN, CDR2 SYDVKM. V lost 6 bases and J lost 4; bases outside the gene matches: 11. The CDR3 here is CASRPGQNDPTGELFF. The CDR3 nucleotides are TGTGCCAGCAGGCCGGGACAGAACGACCCCACCGGGGAGCTGTTTTTT.

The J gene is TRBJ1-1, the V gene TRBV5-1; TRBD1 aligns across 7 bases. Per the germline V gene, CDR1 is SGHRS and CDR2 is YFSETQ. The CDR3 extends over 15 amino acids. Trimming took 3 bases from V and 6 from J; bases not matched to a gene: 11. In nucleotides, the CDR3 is TGCGCCAGCAGCTCGGTCACAACAGGGGCAGCTGAAGCTTTCTTT. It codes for CASSSVTTGAAEAFF.

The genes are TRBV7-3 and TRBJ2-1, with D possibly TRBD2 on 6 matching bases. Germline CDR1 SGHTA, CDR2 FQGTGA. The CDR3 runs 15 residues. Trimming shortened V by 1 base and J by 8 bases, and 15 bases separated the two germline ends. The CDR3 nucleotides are TGTGCCAGCAGCTTAAGGGACTCGAAAGGCGATGAGCAGTTCTTC. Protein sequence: CASSLRDSKGDEQFF.

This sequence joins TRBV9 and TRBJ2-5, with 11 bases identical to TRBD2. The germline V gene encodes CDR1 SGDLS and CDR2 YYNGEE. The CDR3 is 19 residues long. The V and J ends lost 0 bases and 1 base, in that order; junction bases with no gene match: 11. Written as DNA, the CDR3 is TGTGCCAGCAGCGTAGGCGGGGCTAGCGGGGGGACTTTCCAAGAGACCCAGTACTTC. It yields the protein CASSVGGASGGTFQETQYF.

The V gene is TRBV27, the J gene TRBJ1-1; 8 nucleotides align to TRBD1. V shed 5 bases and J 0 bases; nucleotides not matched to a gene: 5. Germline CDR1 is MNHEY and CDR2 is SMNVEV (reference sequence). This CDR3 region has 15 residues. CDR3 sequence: CASSPHRGVNTEAFF. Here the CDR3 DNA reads TGTGCCAGCAGTCCCCACAGGGGGGTGAACACTGAAGCTTTCTTT.

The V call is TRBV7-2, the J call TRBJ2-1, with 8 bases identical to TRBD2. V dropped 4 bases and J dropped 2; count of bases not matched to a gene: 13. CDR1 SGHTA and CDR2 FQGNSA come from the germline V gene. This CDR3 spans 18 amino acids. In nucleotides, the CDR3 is TGTGCCAGCAGCTCAGAGGGTCGGCTAGCGGGCACCTACAATGAGCAGTTCTTC. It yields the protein CASSSEGRLAGTYNEQFF.